Listed below are T cell receptor beta chains from one sample, sequenced in a study of human T cells and chemical hapten exposure. TCRdb fed the RACE reads into MiXCR, producing one record per CDR3 protein. Found here are around 92,000 distinct CDR3 sequences, approximately 11% of them singletons; the top ten hold approximately 3.3%. This specimen consisted of whole blood, obtained in connection with sensitization to the hapten diphenylcyclopropenone (DPC). These receptors were taken from a woman aged 55-70 years with alopecia areata. Some clones in this sample may be carry-over from other donors' samples. Each CDR3 is given with its conserved first and last residue. A D gene is named only where the DNA matches it firmly. Clone size is given for some rows only: seen once, a few or many times, or a class if the clone is expanded.

d_gene: NA
v_gene: TRBV5-4
abundance: many
j_gene: TRBJ1-2
CDR3nt: TGTGCCAGCAGACCCGACAGCTATGGCTACACCTTC
CDR3aa: CASRPDSYGYTF

d_gene: TRBD1
v_gene: TRBV4-1
abundance: NA
j_gene: TRBJ1-2
CDR3nt: TGCGCCAGCAGCCAAGACCGGGACAGGGACTATGGCTACACCTTC
CDR3aa: CASSQDRDRDYGYTF

d_gene: TRBD2
v_gene: TRBV24-1
abundance: many
j_gene: TRBJ2-3
CDR3nt: TGTGCCACCAGTGACCCAGCGGGGGGCACAGATACGCAGTATTTT
CDR3aa: CATSDPAGGTDTQYF

d_gene: NA
v_gene: TRBV6-5
abundance: few
j_gene: TRBJ1-3
CDR3nt: TGTGCCAGCAGTCGGACGGGAAACTCTGGAAACACCATATATTTT
CDR3aa: CASSRTGNSGNTIYF

d_gene: NA
v_gene: TRBV6-6
abundance: few
j_gene: TRBJ1-2
CDR3nt: TGTGCCAGCAGTTACTCTACATCGCGCGGGGTCTATGGCTACACCTTC
CDR3aa: CASSYSTSRGVYGYTF

d_gene: NA
v_gene: TRBV11-2
abundance: few
j_gene: TRBJ2-5
CDR3nt: TGTGCCAGCAGCTTATTGGCTGGGCCCGCAGAGACCCAGTACTTC
CDR3aa: CASSLLAGPAETQYF

d_gene: NA
v_gene: TRBV7-2
abundance: many
j_gene: TRBJ1-4
CDR3nt: TGTGCCAGCAGCTTTAACAGGGAGGGGAAACTGTTTTTT
CDR3aa: CASSFNREGKLFF

d_gene: NA
v_gene: TRBV29-1
abundance: few
j_gene: TRBJ1-2
CDR3nt: TGCAGCGTTGCAGGTTTCGACTATGGCTACACCTTC
CDR3aa: CSVAGFDYGYTF

d_gene: NA
v_gene: TRBV11-1
abundance: NA
j_gene: TRBJ2-3
CDR3nt: TGTGCCAGCAGCTCCCCCTATACCTCAGATACGCAGTATTTT
CDR3aa: CASSSPYTSDTQYF

d_gene: TRBD2
v_gene: TRBV29-1
abundance: NA
j_gene: TRBJ2-7
CDR3nt: TGCAGCGTCAGCGGGGGACCTTACGAGCAGTACTTC
CDR3aa: CSVSGGPYEQYF

d_gene: NA
v_gene: TRBV7-8
abundance: NA
j_gene: TRBJ1-3
CDR3nt: TGTGCCAGCAGCTTTGCGGATAGATTGGGAAACACCATATATTTT
CDR3aa: CASSFADRLGNTIYF

d_gene: NA
v_gene: TRBV10-3
abundance: NA
j_gene: TRBJ1-2
CDR3nt: TGTGCCACCGTACAGGAGAACTATGGCTACACCTTC
CDR3aa: CATVQENYGYTF

d_gene: NA
v_gene: TRBV2
abundance: NA
j_gene: TRBJ1-1
CDR3nt: TGTGCCAGCAGCCAATCCCTGGGGAACACTGAAGCTTTCTTT
CDR3aa: CASSQSLGNTEAFF

d_gene: NA
v_gene: TRBV5-1
abundance: many
j_gene: TRBJ2-5
CDR3nt: TGCGCCAGCAGCTTGATCGGACACTTACAAGAGACCCAGTACTTC
CDR3aa: CASSLIGHLQETQYF

d_gene: TRBD1
v_gene: TRBV7-9
abundance: few
j_gene: TRBJ1-2
CDR3nt: TGTGCCAGCAGCTTAATGGGACAGGGGGCCAATGGCTACACCTTC
CDR3aa: CASSLMGQGANGYTF

d_gene: NA
v_gene: TRBV11-2
abundance: NA
j_gene: TRBJ1-4
CDR3nt: TGTGCCAGCAGCTTGATCCGGGAACCTGGAAAACTGTTTTTT
CDR3aa: CASSLIREPGKLFF

d_gene: TRBD2
v_gene: TRBV12-3/TRBV12-4
abundance: NA
j_gene: TRBJ2-1
CDR3nt: TGTGCCAGCAGTCTAATAGCGGGGGGGCTCTTATATCGGCAGTTCTTC
CDR3aa: CASSLIAGGLLYRQFF

d_gene: NA
v_gene: TRBV6-2/TRBV6-3
abundance: many
j_gene: TRBJ1-2
CDR3nt: TGTGCCAGCAGTGCCGGGACGGACTATGGCTACACCTTC
CDR3aa: CASSAGTDYGYTF

d_gene: NA
v_gene: TRBV30
abundance: NA
j_gene: TRBJ1-1
CDR3nt: TGTACCTGGGTTAAGACAGTAACGGCGGGTGAAGCTTTCTTT
CDR3aa: CTWVKTVTAGEAFF

d_gene: TRBD1
v_gene: TRBV3-1
abundance: many
j_gene: TRBJ2-7
CDR3nt: TGTGCCAGCAGCCGACAGGGAACATCGTACGAGCAGTACTTC
CDR3aa: CASSRQGTSYEQYF

d_gene: NA
v_gene: TRBV18
abundance: NA
j_gene: TRBJ2-1
CDR3nt: TGTGCCAGCTCACCCCTCCAGGGCGGGAATGAGCAGTTCTTC
CDR3aa: CASSPLQGGNEQFF

d_gene: NA
v_gene: TRBV6-5
abundance: NA
j_gene: TRBJ1-2
CDR3nt: TGTGCCAGCAGGGAGGGTGGCGCCGGACTCGCGAACTATGGCTACACCTTC
CDR3aa: CASREGGAGLANYGYTF

d_gene: NA
v_gene: TRBV27
abundance: many
j_gene: TRBJ1-2
CDR3nt: TGTGCCAGCAGTCCCCGTCGAACCTTCTATGGCTACACCTTC
CDR3aa: CASSPRRTFYGYTF

d_gene: NA
v_gene: TRBV18
abundance: many
j_gene: TRBJ2-1
CDR3nt: TGTGCCAGCTCACTTTTTCGTTACAATGAGCAGTTCTTC
CDR3aa: CASSLFRYNEQFF

d_gene: NA
v_gene: TRBV2
abundance: few
j_gene: TRBJ2-1
CDR3nt: TGTGCCAGCAGTTATTACAATGAGCAGTTCTTC
CDR3aa: CASSYYNEQFF

d_gene: NA
v_gene: TRBV6-4
abundance: many
j_gene: TRBJ1-1
CDR3nt: TGTGCCAGCAGCGCTACCACAGCGAACACTGAAGCTTTCTTT
CDR3aa: CASSATTANTEAFF

d_gene: TRBD2
v_gene: TRBV7-2
abundance: many
j_gene: TRBJ2-3
CDR3nt: TGTGCCAGCAGCTTAGGACTAGCGGGCAACACAGATACGCAGTATTTT
CDR3aa: CASSLGLAGNTDTQYF

d_gene: TRBD1
v_gene: TRBV14
abundance: NA
j_gene: TRBJ1-1
CDR3nt: TGTGCCAGCAGCCAATCAACAGGGGGCACTGAAGCTTTCTTT
CDR3aa: CASSQSTGGTEAFF

d_gene: TRBD1
v_gene: TRBV7-7
abundance: many
j_gene: TRBJ1-5
CDR3nt: TGTGCTAGCAGCTTAGGACTCCGGGACAGGGAGGGTCAGCCCCAGCATTTT
CDR3aa: CASSLGLRDREGQPQHF

d_gene: NA
v_gene: TRBV12-3/TRBV12-4
abundance: few
j_gene: TRBJ1-5
CDR3nt: TGTGCCAGCAGTTTCTGGGGGAGCAATCAGCCCCAGCATTTT
CDR3aa: CASSFWGSNQPQHF

d_gene: NA
v_gene: TRBV9
abundance: NA
j_gene: TRBJ2-7
CDR3nt: TGTGCCAGCAGCCCAACCACAGGGAGCTCCTACGAGCAGTACTTC
CDR3aa: CASSPTTGSSYEQYF

d_gene: TRBD1
v_gene: TRBV6-2/TRBV6-3
abundance: NA
j_gene: TRBJ1-6
CDR3nt: TGTGCCAGCAGTTACAGGGGACAGAAAAATTCACCCCTCCACTTT
CDR3aa: CASSYRGQKNSPLHF

d_gene: TRBD1
v_gene: TRBV7-8
abundance: many
j_gene: TRBJ2-2
CDR3nt: TGTGCCAGCAGCTTAGACCAACAGGGGGTTTTGGCCGGGGAGCTGTTTTTT
CDR3aa: CASSLDQQGVLAGELFF

d_gene: NA
v_gene: TRBV20-1
abundance: NA
j_gene: TRBJ2-3
CDR3nt: TGCAGTGCCTATATAAGTGGCACAGATACGCAGTATTTT
CDR3aa: CSAYISGTDTQYF

d_gene: NA
v_gene: TRBV7-9
abundance: NA
j_gene: TRBJ2-2
CDR3nt: TGTGCCAGCAGCTTGCTCGGGGCGAGACAGAACACCGGGGAGCTGTTTTTT
CDR3aa: CASSLLGARQNTGELFF

d_gene: NA
v_gene: TRBV7-2
abundance: many
j_gene: TRBJ1-6
CDR3nt: TGTGCCAGCACCCCCCAGGGGATCAATTCACCCCTCCACTTT
CDR3aa: CASTPQGINSPLHF

d_gene: NA
v_gene: TRBV5-4
abundance: many
j_gene: TRBJ2-2
CDR3nt: TGTGCCAGCAGCTTTTCGGGGAACACCGGGGAGCTGTTTTTT
CDR3aa: CASSFSGNTGELFF

d_gene: NA
v_gene: TRBV7-8
abundance: many
j_gene: TRBJ1-1
CDR3nt: TGTGCCAGCAGCTTAGCGCTACGTATGGCCGAAGAGTGGATGTTACTAGAAGGAGACACTGAAGCTTTCTTT
CDR3aa: CASSLALRMAEEWMLLEGDTEAFF

d_gene: TRBD2
v_gene: TRBV29-1
abundance: few
j_gene: TRBJ2-3
CDR3nt: TGCAGCGTTGTTAGACTAGCGGGGGCCGCAGATACGCAGTATTTT
CDR3aa: CSVVRLAGAADTQYF

d_gene: NA
v_gene: TRBV9
abundance: few
j_gene: TRBJ1-1
CDR3nt: TGTGCCAGCAGCGGTGGGGGGAGCACTGAAGCTTTCTTT
CDR3aa: CASSGGGSTEAFF

d_gene: NA
v_gene: TRBV29-1
abundance: many
j_gene: TRBJ1-1
CDR3nt: TGCAGCGCTGGGGACCCTTCGGGGACTGAAGCTTTCTTT
CDR3aa: CSAGDPSGTEAFF

d_gene: NA
v_gene: TRBV5-6
abundance: many
j_gene: TRBJ2-3
CDR3nt: TGTGCCAGCAGCTTGGGGACAGATAGCACAGATACGCAGTATTTT
CDR3aa: CASSLGTDSTDTQYF

d_gene: NA
v_gene: TRBV27
abundance: medium-sized
j_gene: TRBJ2-1
CDR3nt: TGTGCCAGCAGCCCGGCGACGGGGGAGGAGCAGTTCTTC
CDR3aa: CASSPATGEEQFF

d_gene: TRBD1
v_gene: TRBV7-6
abundance: many
j_gene: TRBJ1-1
CDR3nt: TGTGCCAGCAGCCTCCAGGGGGACGCGACTGAAGCTTTCTTT
CDR3aa: CASSLQGDATEAFF

d_gene: TRBD1
v_gene: TRBV5-1
abundance: many
j_gene: TRBJ2-5
CDR3nt: TGCGCCAGCAGCTTACTTCCGGGACAGGGCTTCGGGACCCAGTACTTC
CDR3aa: CASSLLPGQGFGTQYF

d_gene: NA
v_gene: TRBV6-6
abundance: few
j_gene: TRBJ2-2
CDR3nt: TGTGCCAGCAGTTACTCCAATCCCCCCGGGGAGCTGTTTTTT
CDR3aa: CASSYSNPPGELFF

d_gene: NA
v_gene: TRBV14
abundance: few
j_gene: TRBJ2-3
CDR3nt: TGTGCCAGCAGCCAAGAGTGGGCAGGGCACACAGATACGCAGTATTTT
CDR3aa: CASSQEWAGHTDTQYF

d_gene: NA
v_gene: TRBV5-5
abundance: few
j_gene: TRBJ2-2
CDR3nt: TGTGCCAGCAGCTTCGGAGAGCCCGGGGAGCTGTTTTTT
CDR3aa: CASSFGEPGELFF

d_gene: TRBD2
v_gene: TRBV6-5
abundance: NA
j_gene: TRBJ2-2
CDR3nt: TGTGCCAGCAGTCTCTCGGGACTAGCGAACGGGGAGCTGTTTTTT
CDR3aa: CASSLSGLANGELFF

d_gene: NA
v_gene: TRBV6-4
abundance: NA
j_gene: TRBJ2-3
CDR3nt: TGTGCCAGCAGAGTTAGCGGCTCTAGCACAGATACGCAGTATTTT
CDR3aa: CASRVSGSSTDTQYF

d_gene: NA
v_gene: TRBV2
abundance: NA
j_gene: TRBJ2-1
CDR3nt: TGTGCCAGCAGTGAAAGGATTCAACAGTTTTACAATGAGCAGTTCTTC
CDR3aa: CASSERIQQFYNEQFF

d_gene: NA
v_gene: TRBV6-6
abundance: NA
j_gene: TRBJ1-2
CDR3nt: TGTGCCAGCTCACAGGCGACTAACTATGGCTACACCTTC
CDR3aa: CASSQATNYGYTF

d_gene: TRBD1
v_gene: TRBV4-1
abundance: many
j_gene: TRBJ2-2
CDR3nt: TGCGCCAGCAGCCAACAGTTTACAGGGGCCCGCACCGGGGAGCTGTTTTTT
CDR3aa: CASSQQFTGARTGELFF